One TCR beta chain is described in this entry. No antigen is known for it. Base qualities are not at hand, and no much larger clone is one base apart. This record comes from a study of graft-versus-host responses after intestinal transplantation (dated by TCRdb to the early 2020s). At the level of the whole study: The transplants that recipients received were multivisceral, liver-intestinal, or isolated intestinal. Rather than being sequenced by the commercial service, samples from three later patients were sequenced in-house on an Illumina MiSeq and processed with MiXCR. All recipients received anti-thymocyte globulin induction followed by maintenance tacrolimus and steroids for approximately 3 years. A peak of at least 4% donor T cells among recipient peripheral blood mononuclear cells was the definition used for donor T cell macrochimerism. Graft-versus-host and host-versus-graft alloreactive T cell clones were tracked in the graft, circulation and bone marrow after intestinal transplantation using bulk TCR-beta CDR3 sequencing. A cohort of roughly 25 intestinal transplant recipients, including one retransplant, was enrolled, and a few patients lacking pretransplant specimens were excluded. To identify alloreactive clones, pre-transplant mixed lymphocyte reaction products were sequenced and compared with unstimulated pre-transplant donor and recipient T cells. Summary of the overall study and its limitations: Early after transplant, peak levels of circulating GvH clones were associated with declines in HvG clones. GvH clones turned up in recipient bone marrow, with some appearing earlier in ileal mucosa or blood, a pattern consistent with an intestinal mucosal origin. In patients with donor T cell macrochimerism, the allografts had high GvH to HvG T cell clonal ratios. Conclusions were limited by the relatively low number and heterogeneity of intestinal transplant patients.

V lost 5 bases and J lost 3 bases, and the count of bases not matched to a germline gene is 10. The cysteine opens and the phenylalanine closes a CDR3 of 16 amino acids. Only the CDR3 part of the read is kept: 48 bases, read in frame from the first base. The CDR1 and CDR2 encoded by the germline V gene are SGDLS and YYNGEE. The receptor library was made with the immunoSEQ multiplex PCR assay. For most patients, genomic DNA was isolated with the Qiagen DNeasy Blood and Tissue Kit and sent frozen to Adaptive Biotechnologies for TCR sequencing. For most patients, high-throughput TCR-beta CDR3 sequencing of genomic DNA was performed by Adaptive Biotechnologies. The authors' analysis ran thus. TCR sequencing data were retrieved from Adaptive's ImmunoSEQ software for around 19 patients, whereas three other patients were processed with MiXCR and VDJtools. CD4 versus CD8 sorting errors were corrected by removing sequences found in both subsets at a frequency ratio below 5:1. Because the origin of CDR3 nucleotide sequences shared between donor and recipient could not be assigned, those sequences were removed. To count as alloreactive, a clone needed at least 2-fold expansion over unstimulated cells and a minimum CFSE-low frequency of 0.002% (template counts) or 0.001% (read counts). Clones were considered mappable if detected in sequenced pre-transplant spleen, lymph node, or MLR CFSE-low populations of the donor or recipient. Cumulative frequency of alloreactive clones was calculated as a percentage of all sequences weighted by copy number. TCRdb's version of the immuneACCESS table is confined to in-frame rearrangements and falls short of the full clone set. An unresolved V gene accounts for under half of the shortfall where checked; the remainder is of unknown origin. The DNA gave D and trimming, while V, J and clone size come from that table. The sample table holds around 110,000 clones, of which just over 90% were seen once. The ten largest clones add up to 0.2% to 0.25% of the sample.

What this sample's time point label stands for: cells obtained before transplantation from donor or recipient. CD3+CD4+ and CD3+CD8+ populations were FACS-sorted from unstimulated pre-transplant donor and recipient cells taken from spleen or lymph nodes. This receptor was identified in a human donor who was the organ donor for an intestinal transplant. Rearrangement joined TRBV9 to TRBJ2-5, with 10 central nucleotides matching TRBD2. The input for sequencing was unstimulated CD4+ T cells sorted from spleen or lymph node cells, taken before transplant. The DNA sequence is given as TGTGCCAGCAGTGCTAGCGGGAGAGCGGGGGAAGAGACCCAGTACTTC. Translated, it reads CASSASGRAGEETQYF.